These 29 T cell receptor beta chains share one sample of origin, sequenced in a study of T-cell memory formation after mild COVID-19. TCRdb processed the 5' RACE reads anew with MiXCR; each CDR3 protein has one entry. The sample lists hundreds of thousands of distinct CDR3 sequences; about 16% were seen once. What was sequenced was PBMCs or a T cell subset sorted from them (not recorded which). The source of these receptors is a man younger than 35 who had mild COVID-19 (a few samples of this study predate the infection). Cell type and time point are not known.

The genes are TRBV2 and TRBJ2-5; 7 bases are a match to TRBD1. The trim removed 6 bases at V and 3 bases at J, leaving 1 base unmatched. The CDR3 runs to 12 residues. Germline V lookup: CDR1 SNHLY, CDR2 FYNNEI. The CDR3 DNA follows: TGTGCCAGCAGGGGACAGAAAGAGACCCAGTACTTC. This gives the protein CASRGQKETQYF.

In this sample, this clonotype turned up a few times. This chain uses TRBV10-2 with TRBJ1-2; no reliable D call. The germline V and J ends were trimmed by 6 bases and 5 bases, with 7 bases remaining between them. In germline, CDR1 is WSHSY, CDR2 SAAADI. The CDR3 consists of 11 residues. The CDR3 spells CASRGWYGYTF. In DNA, the CDR3 is TGCGCCAGCAGGGGATGGTATGGCTACACCTTC.

The chain recombines TRBV18 with TRBJ2-7, with D hard to call. Trimming left V 5 bases short and J 1 base short, with 15 bases between. From germline, CDR1 is KGHSH and CDR2 LQKENI. The CDR3 totals 15 residues. CDR3 protein: CASSKDGVLSYEQYF. CDR3 DNA sequence: TGTGCCAGCTCAAAGGATGGAGTCCTATCCTACGAGCAGTACTTC. Full variable domain (missing parts from reference TRBV18 and TRBJ2-7): NAGVMQNPRHLVRRRGQEARLRCSPMKGHSHVYWYRQLPEEGLKFMVYLQKENIIDESGMPKERFSAEFPKEGPSILRIQQVVRGDSAAYFCASSKDGVLSYEQYFGPGTRLTVT.

This clonotype was detected a few times. The rearrangement uses TRBV5-1 and TRBJ1-2; D ambiguous. This CDR3 region has 15 residues. The V gene's germline CDR1 is SGHRS and CDR2 YFSETQ. V was clipped by 0 bases and J by 5 bases, with 14 bases between them. CDR3 residues: CASSLDFEQGYGYTF. The CDR3 nucleotides are TGCGCCAGCAGCTTGGACTTTGAACAAGGGTATGGCTACACCTTC.

Only a few counts were recorded for this clonotype. This chain uses TRBV7-9 with TRBJ2-1, with D perhaps matching TRBD2 (5 bases). Germline assignment: CDR1 SEHNR and CDR2 FQNEAQ (reference sequence). The CDR3 spans 17 residues. The V end was cut by 4 bases, the J end by 0 bases, with 16 bases between. DNA for the CDR3: TGTGCCAGCAGCTCGGTCCGAACAGAGGGCTCCTACAATGAGCAGTTCTTC. This translates into CASSSVRTEGSYNEQFF.

This clonotype was observed a few times. The chain links TRBV9 to TRBJ2-3; 8 bases map to TRBD2. V lost 5 bases and J lost 2; bases outside the gene matches: 4. This CDR3 spans 14 amino acids. CDR1 is SGDLS and CDR2 is YYNGEE in the germline V gene. CDR3 DNA: TGTGCCAGCAGGGGCGGACTAGCCACAGATACGCAGTATTTT. This codes for CASRGGLATDTQYF.

A few counts support this clonotype. The CDR3 reads CSASFSQETQYF. CDR3 sequence (DNA): TGCAGTGCTAGCTTTAGCCAAGAGACCCAGTACTTC. This chain connects TRBV20-1 to TRBJ2-5, with D unclear. Germline V gene data show CDR1 as DFQATT and CDR2 as SNEGSKA (reference sequence). There are 12 residues in the CDR3. With 3 bases removed from V and 1 base from J, the gap between germline ends came to 6 bases.

A few counts support this clonotype. The J gene is TRBJ1-2, the V gene TRBV20-1, with D perhaps matching TRBD1 (6 bases). CDR3 length: 14 amino acids. Trimming pared 0 bases from V and 10 bases from J, leaving 18 bases between. From germline, CDR1 is DFQATT and CDR2 SNEGSKA (reference sequence). The CDR3 protein is CSARDLQGTGDYTF. In DNA form, the CDR3 reads TGCAGTGCTAGAGATCTCCAGGGGACTGGTGACTACACCTTC.

This rearrangement joins TRBV12-3 or TRBV12-4 to TRBJ2-5; 11 nucleotides line up with TRBD2. The junction had 2 bases not matched to a gene; V was cut back by 7 bases and J by 4 bases. The CDR3 extends over 13 amino acids. The CDR3 coding sequence is TGTGCCAGCAATAGCGGGGGGGGAGAGACCCAGTACTTC. Translating it yields CASNSGGGETQYF.

This chain connects TRBV7-9 to TRBJ1-4; 8 bases align to TRBD1. CDR1 and CDR2 from the germline V gene are SEHNR and FQNEAQ (reference sequence). The CDR3 is 14 amino acids. Trimming took 4 bases from V and 8 from J; bases not matched to a gene: 6. The CDR3, as DNA: TGTGCCAGCAGCTACGGACAGGGCCGCGAAAAACTGTTTTTT. This encodes CASSYGQGREKLFF.

The DNA for the CDR3 is TGCGCCAGCAGCTTGGAACAGGGGATCGGAAAACTGTTTTTT. Protein: CASSLEQGIGKLFF. The chain has TRBV5-1 and TRBJ1-4, with 7 bases lining up with TRBD1. The germline V gene has CDR1 SGHRS and CDR2 YFSETQ. This CDR3 contains 14 residues. Trimming removed 0 bases from V and 10 bases from J; junction bases left unmatched: 6.

This clonotype was counted only a few times. The chain joins TRBV7-2 to TRBJ2-1; D possibly matches TRBD1 or TRBD2 (6 bases each). This CDR3 is built from 14 residues. Trimming stripped 0 bases from V and 7 bases from J, with 10 bases between. Germline V CDR1 and CDR2: SGHTA, FQGNSA. CDR3 residues: CASSLAGGPNEQFF. As DNA, the CDR3 is TGTGCCAGCAGCTTAGCGGGGGGCCCAAATGAGCAGTTCTTC.

In its sample, this clonotype was seen a few times. The rearrangement joins TRBV12-3 or TRBV12-4 to TRBJ1-2; D is uncertain. The CDR3 covers 13 residues. V lost 2 bases and J 5 bases, leaving 9 bases between the germline ends. CDR3 DNA: TGTGCCAGCAGTTTACGGCAGTCATATGGCTACACCTTC. The encoded protein is CASSLRQSYGYTF.

This clonotype has just a few counts. The rearrangement uses TRBV12-5 and TRBJ2-1; the match to TRBD2 covers 7 bases. V gave up 0 bases and J gave up 4 bases; unmatched junction bases: 6. The CDR3 has 16 amino acids. Germline CDR1 LGHNT, CDR2 FRNRAP. This CDR3 reads CASGLVTGGGYNEQFF. DNA for the CDR3: TGTGCTAGTGGTTTGGTAACGGGGGGTGGATACAATGAGCAGTTCTTC. Full variable domain (rest looked up from reference TRBV12-5 and TRBJ2-1): DARVTQTPRHKVTEMGQEVTMRCQPILGHNTVFWYRQTMMQGLELLAYFRNRAPLDDSGMPKDRFSAEMPDATLATLKIQPSEPRDSAVYFCASGLVTGGGYNEQFFGPGTRLTVL.

The chain uses TRBV9 and TRBJ2-7; possible D gene TRBD1, 5 bases. CDR3 length equals 16 residues. Trimming left V 0 bases short and J 0 bases short, with 13 bases between. Germline CDR1 reads SGDLS; CDR2 reads YYNGEE. CDR3 DNA sequence: TGTGCCAGCAGCGTAGCCAGGGAAAATCCCTCCTACGAGCAGTACTTC. Protein sequence: CASSVARENPSYEQYF.

This chain links TRBV5-1 with TRBJ2-3, with D possibly being TRBD2 (6 bases). The length of the CDR3 is 15 residues. V was pared by 3 bases and J by 5 bases, with 16 bases between. The germline V gene encodes CDR1 SGHRS and CDR2 YFSETQ. The DNA of the CDR3 is TGCGCCAGCAGCTCGGGACTGAGGAAGGGAGATACGCAGTATTTT. This encodes CASSSGLRKGDTQYF. Supplemented by reference TRBV5-1 and TRBJ2-3, the full variable domain reads KAGVTQTPRYLIKTRGQQVTLSCSPISGHRSVSWYQQTPGQGLQFLFEYFSETQRNKGNFPGRFSGRQFSNSRSEMNVSTLELGDSALYLCASSSGLRKGDTQYFGPGTRLTVL.

This clonotype was seen a handful of times. At one end, the junction sequence differs from germline, possibly due to a read error. The gene calls are TRBV4-3 and TRBJ2-6; D perhaps matches TRBD1 (5 bases). Germline V CDR1 and CDR2: LGHNA, YSLEER. This CDR3 contains 18 residues. CDR3 nucleotide sequence: TGCGCCAGCAGCCAAGAAGTTGTCACGGCCTCTGGGGCCAACGTCCTGGCTTTC. Residues: CASSQEVVTASGANVLAF.

J is TRBJ2-7 and V is TRBV4-1; weak D call: TRBD2 (6 bases). Germline lookup yields CDR1 MGHRA and CDR2 YSYEKL. The V end was cut by 4 bases, the J end by 2 bases, with 15 bases between. The CDR3 consists of 15 residues. The CDR3 coding sequence is TGCGCCAGCAGCCTTGGGGGAGGCTGGACCTACGAGCAGTACTTC. This codes for CASSLGGGWTYEQYF.

The J gene is TRBJ2-2, the V gene TRBV20-1; tentative D call: TRBD1 (5 bases). Germline assignment: CDR1 DFQATT and CDR2 SNEGSKA (reference sequence). The CDR3 is 14 amino acids. V lost 3 bases, J lost 0 bases, and 8 bases lay in between. The CDR3 sequence: CSASEQANTGELFF. As DNA, the CDR3 is TGCAGTGCTAGTGAACAGGCGAACACCGGGGAGCTGTTTTTT.

This clonotype was seen more than once but under ten times. Written as DNA, the CDR3 is TGCAGTGCTAGAGCCCCGGCGGTCAATCAGCCCCAGCATTTT. This translates into CSARAPAVNQPQHF. The rearrangement links TRBV20-1 to TRBJ1-5; D not certain. V gave up 1 base and J gave up 3 bases, with 10 bases separating them. Germline lookup yields CDR1 DFQATT and CDR2 SNEGSKA (reference sequence). The CDR3 has 14 residues.

This clonotype was seen only a few times. V usage is TRBV28 and J usage is TRBJ1-2, with a possible D match to TRBD1 (5 bases). The CDR3 runs 13 residues. V gave up 8 bases and J gave up 2 bases, with 12 bases separating them. Germline V CDR1 and CDR2: MDHEN, SYDVKM. The CDR3 DNA sequence: TGTGCCAGCCGGAGGGGTTTAAACTATGGCTACACCTTC. Protein product: CASRRGLNYGYTF.

In this sample, this clonotype turned up many times. This chain uses TRBV7-2 with TRBJ1-2; 10 nucleotides agree with TRBD1. CDR3 length: 15 amino acids. Trimming at V came to 3 bases and at J to 1 base, leaving 2 bases not matched to a gene. Germline assignment: CDR1 SGHTA and CDR2 FQGNSA. CDR3 coding DNA: TGTGCCAGCAGCTTGACAGGGGGCCTTAACTATGGCTACACCTTC. It encodes CASSLTGGLNYGYTF.

This clonotype was counted many times. The rearrangement links TRBV7-2 to TRBJ2-2; D perhaps matches TRBD2 (5 bases). Trimming took off 4 bases at V and 4 bases at J, with 19 bases between the two ends. The germline gives CDR1 SGHTA, CDR2 FQGNSA. This CDR3 is 17 amino acids long. The chain's CDR3 is CASSSLLDGLITGELFF. The CDR3 DNA is TGTGCCAGCAGCTCCCTACTGGACGGACTTATCACCGGGGAGCTGTTTTTT.

This clonotype was seen at least ten times. The chain has TRBV7-2 and TRBJ2-3; 9 nucleotides line up with TRBD2. Germline assignment: CDR1 SGHTA and CDR2 FQGNSA. The ends lost 2 bases at V and 3 bases at J; junction bases unmatched: 12. The CDR3 loop spans 18 amino acids. CDR3 DNA sequence: TGTGCCAGCAGCTTATTGTCGGCGGGGGGGCCGGGGACAGATACGCAGTATTTT. Protein product: CASSLLSAGGPGTDTQYF.

The gene calls are TRBV5-1 and TRBJ1-4; D remains ambiguous. V gave up 3 bases and J gave up 3 bases, with 15 bases separating them. Germline V lookup: CDR1 SGHRS, CDR2 YFSETQ. The CDR3 spans 16 residues. This CDR3 is CASSSGRLMSNEKLFF. The CDR3 DNA reads as TGCGCCAGCAGCTCCGGACGGTTGATGTCTAATGAAAAACTGTTTTTT.

This clonotype turned up a few times. The rearrangement links TRBV20-1 to TRBJ1-2; a weak D match, TRBD1 (5 bases). There are 11 residues in the CDR3. Trimming removed 6 bases from V and 8 bases from J, with 13 bases in between. Germline V gene data show CDR1 as DFQATT and CDR2 as SNEGSKA (reference sequence). The CDR3 spells CSAPQRGGYTF. In DNA, the CDR3 is TGCAGTGCCCCGCAAAGGGGCGGCTACACCTTC.

The chain recombines TRBV4-1 with TRBJ1-2; D call uncertain. Germline V gene sequence: CDR1 MGHRA, CDR2 YSYEKL. The CDR3 extends over 11 amino acids. Trimming stripped 1 base from V and 9 bases from J, with 6 bases between. CDR3 nucleotide sequence: TGCGCCAGCAGCCAAGCCGGGAGCTACACCTTC. It encodes CASSQAGSYTF.

This clonotype was seen more than once but under ten times. V usage is TRBV7-9 and J usage is TRBJ2-6, with D unclear. This CDR3 region has 15 residues. The V end lost 6 bases, the J end lost 1 base, and 10 bases lay between the germline ends. Germline lookup yields CDR1 SEHNR and CDR2 FQNEAQ (reference sequence). CDR3 region: CASRTTESGANVLTF. CDR3 in DNA: TGTGCCAGCAGGACCACGGAGTCTGGGGCCAACGTCCTGACTTTC.

This chain connects TRBV9 to TRBJ2-6; 8 bases map to TRBD1. The length of the CDR3 is 18 residues. Germline values: CDR1 SGDLS, CDR2 YYNGEE. V lost 3 bases to trimming and J lost 0 bases; unmatched junction nucleotides: 8. CDR3 nucleotides: TGTGCCAGCAGCGCGACGGGACAGGCGAGCTCTGGGGCCAACGTCCTGACTTTC. Residues: CASSATGQASSGANVLTF.